Below are 17 T cell receptor beta chains sequenced from a single sample in a study of blood T cell repertoires in COVID-19. Clones were read by immunoSEQ multiplex PCR, and TCRdb kept only the in-frame ones, dropping some. The data show a few hundred thousand clones, over 75% seen once. The sample was PBMCs or T cells enriched from blood (not recorded which). Receptor source: a young man in a cohort exposed to, infected with or recovered from COVID-19 (not recorded which).

The chain joins TRBV7-9 to TRBJ1-1; D is unresolved. The germline V gene encodes CDR1 SEHNR and CDR2 FQNEAQ (reference sequence). The CDR3 consists of 13 residues. Trimming took 1 base from V and 3 from J, leaving 6 bases between them. The CDR3, as DNA: TGTGCCAGCAGCTTAGTCTACGACACTGAAGCTTTCTTT. Protein product: CASSLVYDTEAFF. Variable domain in full (rest from reference TRBV7-9 and TRBJ1-1): DTGVSQNPRHKITKRGQNVTFRCDPISEHNRLYWYRQTLGQGPEFLTYFQNEAQLEKSRLLSDRFSAERPKGSFSTLEIQRTEQGDSAMYLCASSLVYDTEAFFGQGTRLTVV.

The chain recombines TRBV24-1 with TRBJ2-4; TRBD2 matches at 8 bases. This CDR3 is 20 amino acids long. CDR1 and CDR2 (germline): KGHDR, SFDVKD. Trimming at V came to 4 bases and at J to 0 bases, leaving 16 bases not matched to a gene. DNA for the CDR3: TGTGCCACCAGTGACCCCAACGCCAGCGGGAGTTTTTTAGCCAAAAACATTCAGTACTTC. The encoded protein is CATSDPNASGSFLAKNIQYF.

This CDR3 is CASSIRGDTQYF. In DNA, the CDR3 is TGTGCCAGCAGCATCAGGGGGGATACGCAGTATTTT. The chain combines TRBV11-3 with TRBJ2-3, with 7 bases lining up with TRBD1. The CDR3 sequence is 12 residues long. The germline V gene has CDR1 SGHNT and CDR2 YENEEA. With 5 bases clipped from V and 6 bases from J, the junction kept 2 bases outside the gene matches.

This sequence joins TRBV15 and TRBJ2-1; 9 nucleotides agree with TRBD1. CDR3 length: 15 amino acids. After removal of 5 bases from V and 2 bases from J, the junction contained 4 bases not matched to a gene. Germline assignment: CDR1 LNHNV and CDR2 YYDKDF (reference sequence). The CDR3 DNA follows: TGTGCCACCAGCGTGACAGGGGGGACCTACAATGAGCAGTTCTTC. Protein product: CATSVTGGTYNEQFF. Using reference TRBV15 and TRBJ2-1 for the parts outside the CDR3, the full variable domain is DAMVIQNPRYQVTQFGKPVTLSCSQTLNHNVMYWYQQKSSQAPKLLFHYYDKDFNNEADTPDNFQSRRPNTSFCFLDIRSPGLGDTAMYLCATSVTGGTYNEQFFGPGTRLTVL.

The CDR3 coding sequence is TGTGCCAGCAGCCCGACAGGACTTAGCAATCAGCCCCAGCATTTT. Translated, it gives CASSPTGLSNQPQHF. The chain joins TRBV3-1 (or the pseudogene TRBV3-2) to TRBJ1-5, with D possibly TRBD1 on 6 matching bases. The V end lost 4 bases, the J end lost 0 bases, and 10 bases lay between the germline ends. Germline V lookup: CDR1 LGHDT, CDR2 YNNKEL (reference sequence). The CDR3 runs to 15 residues.

Notes on this clone: The same CDR3 also results from other DNA sequences found in this sample. The gene calls are TRBV27 and TRBJ1-2, with a tentative D call TRBD1 (5 bases). This CDR3 is 15 amino acids long. Trimming stripped 0 bases from V and 2 bases from J, with 10 bases between. Germline-derived CDR1 and CDR2 are MNHEY and SMNVEV (reference sequence). Here the CDR3 reads CASSLSTGGNYGYTF. In nucleotides, the CDR3 is TGTGCCAGCAGTTTATCGACGGGGGGAAACTATGGCTACACCTTC.

This chain links TRBV24-1 with TRBJ2-5; 9 nucleotides agree with TRBD1. Looked up from germline, CDR1 is KGHDR and CDR2 is SFDVKD. V dropped 4 bases and J dropped 5; count of bases not matched to a gene: 7. The CDR3 is 15 amino acids. The CDR3 here is CATSDYTGGVETQYF. CDR3 in DNA: TGTGCCACCAGTGACTACACAGGGGGCGTTGAGACCCAGTACTTC.

The chain recombines TRBV19 with TRBJ2-3; 8 bases line up with TRBD2. V shed 5 bases and J 4 bases; nucleotides not matched to a gene: 11. The CDR3 runs 16 residues. The germline gives CDR1 LNHDA, CDR2 SQIVND (reference sequence). CDR3 in DNA: TGTGCCAGTAGTTCACGGACTAGCTTTAACGCAGATACGCAGTATTTT. Amino acids: CASSSRTSFNADTQYF.

CDR3 protein: CASSLGYRDRAMNTEAFF. The CDR3 DNA follows: TGTGCCAGCAGCTTAGGCTACCGGGACAGGGCTATGAACACTGAAGCTTTCTTT. The chain uses TRBV13 and TRBJ1-1; 9 bases agree with TRBD1. Trimming removed 0 bases from V and 0 bases from J; junction bases left unmatched: 8. Germline CDR1 is PRHDT and CDR2 is FYEKMQ (reference sequence). The CDR3 is 18 amino acids.

DNA for the CDR3: TGTGCCAGCAGCTTACAGATGAACACCGGGGAGCTGTTTTTT. Its translation: CASSLQMNTGELFF. J is TRBJ2-2 and V is TRBV11-2; D gene unclear. Germline assignment: CDR1 SGHAT and CDR2 FQNNGV. Trimming took off 2 bases at V and 1 base at J, with 5 bases between the two ends. This CDR3 comprises 14 residues.

The chain couples TRBV21-1 to TRBJ1-1; no check of the table's D call, TRBD1, against the DNA was made. TRBV21-1 is designated a pseudogene. The CDR3 length is 15 residues. The CDR3 sequence: CASSIRQGVRTEAFF. CDR3 coding DNA: TGTGCCAGCAGCATCCGACAGGGAGTACGGACTGAAGCTTTCTTT.

This chain links TRBV10-3 with TRBJ2-7; 16 nucleotides match TRBD2. The junction had 13 bases not matched to a gene; V was cut back by 6 bases and J by 5 bases. Germline CDR1 and CDR2: ENHRY and SYGVKD. This CDR3 has 18 residues. CDR3 residues: CAISRYPGLAGGPDEQYF. CDR3 nucleotides: TGTGCCATCAGCAGGTACCCGGGACTAGCGGGAGGGCCCGACGAGCAGTACTTC.

This rearrangement joins TRBV29-1 to TRBJ2-1; weak D call: TRBD1 (6 bases). This CDR3 contains 11 residues. Deletions cut 3 bases from V and 6 bases from J, with 6 bases between. CDR1 and CDR2 (germline): SQVTM, ANQGSEA. CDR3 region: CSVETGNEQFF. The CDR3 nucleotides are TGCAGCGTTGAGACAGGCAATGAGCAGTTCTTC.

This chain links TRBV11-3 with TRBJ2-2; TRBD1 matches 8 bases. Germline trimming cut 2 bases from V and 7 bases from J; bases unmatched to any gene: 6. CDR1 and CDR2 from the germline V gene are SGHNT and YENEEA. The CDR3 runs to 15 residues. In DNA form, the CDR3 reads TGTGCCAGCAGCTTACGATCAGGGGGCGGCGGGGAGCTGTTTTTT. Protein sequence: CASSLRSGGGGELFF.

This clone is a singleton in its sample. The rearrangement uses TRBV19 and TRBJ2-7; tentatively, D is TRBD2 (6 bases). From germline, CDR1 is LNHDA and CDR2 SQIVND (reference sequence). V was shortened by 1 base and J by 7 bases, with 14 bases between the two germline ends. The length of the CDR3 is 14 residues. The CDR3 DNA is TGTGCCAGTAGTATAGTCGGGTTCGCGGGGGAGCAGTACTTC. Translating gives CASSIVGFAGEQYF.

The chain couples TRBV4-1 to TRBJ1-2; D not resolved. Looked up from germline, CDR1 is MGHRA and CDR2 is YSYEKL. The CDR3 is 12 amino acids. The V and J ends lost 2 bases and 7 bases respectively, with 8 bases between them. The CDR3 sequence: CASSQITGGYTF. The CDR3 coding sequence is TGCGCCAGCAGCCAAATTACGGGTGGCTACACCTTC.

The J gene is TRBJ1-2, the V gene TRBV6-5; perhaps TRBD1 as D (5 bases). Germline V gene data show CDR1 as MNHEY and CDR2 as SVGAGI. Trimming removed 7 bases at V and 9 bases at J, with 21 bases between. The CDR3 consists of 14 residues. The DNA for the CDR3 is TGTGCCAGCATTCCCTACGGGGCCGGGGGTCGCTACACCTTC. It specifies CASIPYGAGGRYTF.